The 6 T cell receptor beta chains presented below share a single source sample, sequenced in a study of vaccination effects on CD4 cells after COVID-19. With the ViraFEST assay, the study expanded antigen-specific CD4+ T cells using viral peptide pools, then sequenced them. It was after around 10 days of culture that CD4+ T cells were isolated. Vaccination of participants consisted of two doses of either the BNT162b2 or mRNA-1273 vaccine. Produced via immunoSEQ multiplex PCR; TCRdb's table is partial and in-frame only. The data contain 60,000 to 90,000 clones, about 86% of them seen just once; the ten biggest clones take up around 1.3%. No antigen has been identified for these receptors. Sample: CD4+ T cells from PBMCs cultured with HCoV-229E spike peptides, taken after COVID-19 vaccination. These TCRs come from a human donor who received a COVID-19 vaccine.

DNA for the CDR3: TGTGCCAGCAGCCAAGGTTCCGGCGTGCAAACAGATACGCAGTATTTT. This translates into CASSQGSGVQTDTQYF. This chain links TRBV11-3 with TRBJ2-3; D is unclear. V was trimmed by 5 bases and J by 3 bases, leaving 18 bases between them. The CDR3 loop spans 16 amino acids. Germline V lookup: CDR1 SGHNT, CDR2 YENEEA.

This clone has just one count. The chain employs TRBV15 and TRBJ2-7, with D possibly matching TRBD2 (6 bases). The germline gives CDR1 LNHNV, CDR2 YYDKDF (reference sequence). Trimming left V 5 bases short and J 5 bases short, with 19 bases between. The CDR3 loop spans 15 amino acids. The CDR3 nucleotides read TGTGCCACCAGCCCGGGACTTTACCCTAGCAACGAGCAGTACGTC. Translation gives CATSPGLYPSNEQYV.

The chain uses TRBV19 and TRBJ2-3, with D unclear. Germline loops: CDR1 LNHDA, CDR2 SQIVND (reference sequence). The germline V and J ends were trimmed by 10 bases and 5 bases, with 19 bases remaining between them. The CDR3 is 14 residues long. CDR3 in DNA: TGTGCCACCTCGGACGGCTCCTTGGGAGATACGCAGTATTTT. Its protein product is CATSDGSLGDTQYF.

This chain joins TRBV18 and TRBJ1-2; TRBD1 might be the D (5 bases). V lost 2 bases and J lost 4, with 8 bases in between. Germline values: CDR1 KGHSH, CDR2 LQKENI. The CDR3 extends over 13 amino acids. The CDR3 nucleotides read TGTGCCAGCTCACCAACAGGACCCTATGGCTACACCTTC. As protein: CASSPTGPYGYTF.

CDR3 DNA sequence: TGTGCCAGCAGCTTCCCCAGGGGACAGGAAAGCACAGATACGCAGTATTTT. Residues: CASSFPRGQESTDTQYF. V gene TRBV5-4 combines with J gene TRBJ2-3, with TRBD1 identical over 8 bases. The germline CDR1 and CDR2 sequences are SGHNT and YYREEE (reference sequence). This CDR3 is built from 17 residues. Germline trimming cut 2 bases from V and 0 bases from J; bases unmatched to any gene: 8.

V is TRBV7-9 and J is TRBJ2-4, with 13 positions matching TRBD2. J lost 8 bases, V lost 2 bases, and 3 bases had no gene match. CDR1 is SEHNR and CDR2 is FQNEAQ in the germline V gene (reference sequence). The CDR3 runs to 15 residues. The chain's CDR3 is CASSLTSGGADIQYF. The CDR3 nucleotides are TGTGCCAGCAGCTTAACTAGCGGGGGGGCGGACATTCAGTACTTC.